The 27 T cell receptor beta chains listed next were all sequenced from one sample in a study of T-cell memory formation after mild COVID-19. TCRdb fed the 5' RACE reads into MiXCR, producing one record per CDR3 protein. The profile shows 350,000 to 500,000 distinct CDR3 sequences, approximately 19% of them singletons. The sample taken for sequencing was PBMCs or a T cell subset sorted from them (not recorded which). These receptors were obtained from a man aged 18 to 35 who had mild COVID-19 (a few samples of this study predate the infection). Cell type and time point are not known.

The genes are TRBV6-6 and TRBJ2-3; D may be TRBD2 (5 bases). Germline-derived CDR1 and CDR2 are MNHNY and SVGAGI (reference sequence). The germline V and J ends were trimmed by 5 bases and 1 base, with 16 bases remaining between them. This CDR3 has 16 amino acids. For the CDR3, the DNA is TGTGCCAGCAGTGGATTCCCGGGGTCTCGCACAGATACGCAGTATTTT. Amino acids: CASSGFPGSRTDTQYF.

The chain joins TRBV12-3 or TRBV12-4 to TRBJ1-1; no clear D gene. The CDR3 covers 12 residues. Trimming took 3 bases from V and 4 from J, leaving 6 bases between them. The CDR3: CASSLESTEAFF. In nucleotides, the CDR3 is TGTGCCAGCAGTTTGGAGAGCACTGAAGCTTTCTTT.

The chain is built from TRBV11-2 and TRBJ1-1, with 11 bases fitting TRBD1. CDR1 is SGHAT, CDR2 FQNNGV, per germline. CDR3 length equals 15 residues. V lost 5 bases and J lost 4; bases outside the gene matches: 6. CDR3 nucleotides: TGTGCCAGCAGCCGGACAGGGGGCCTCGGCACTGAAGCTTTCTTT. It translates to CASSRTGGLGTEAFF.

V usage is TRBV4-1 and J usage is TRBJ1-2; 7 positions agree with TRBD1. CDR1 and CDR2 from the germline V gene are MGHRA and YSYEKL. V trimming: 4 bases; J trimming: 7 bases; junction bases outside the gene matches: 15. The CDR3 consists of 16 residues. CDR3 protein: CASSRTPGTVSFGYTF. The CDR3 DNA reads TGCGCCAGCAGCCGGACCCCTGGGACAGTCTCTTTTGGCTACACCTTC.

This clonotype has just a few counts. The chain recombines TRBV6-5 with TRBJ1-1; weak D call: TRBD1 (5 bases). V lost 0 bases to trimming and J lost 8 bases, with 10 bases between them. This CDR3 contains 13 residues. CDR1 is MNHEY and CDR2 is SVGAGI in the germline V gene. This CDR3 reads CASSYSRRQEAFF. CDR3 sequence (DNA): TGTGCCAGCAGTTACTCCAGGAGACAGGAAGCTTTCTTT.

The chain links TRBV7-6 to TRBJ2-5; D gene uncertain. With 3 bases removed from V and 0 bases from J, the gap between germline ends came to 5 bases. The CDR3 has 13 amino acids. CDR1 is SGHVS, CDR2 FNYEAQ, per germline. The CDR3 DNA sequence: TGTGCCAGCAGCTTCACTAACCAAGAGACCCAGTACTTC. Its translation is CASSFTNQETQYF.

The V gene is TRBV7-8, the J gene TRBJ2-7, with D hard to call. The germline CDR1 and CDR2 sequences are SGHVS and FQNEAQ. This CDR3 has 13 amino acids. The V and J ends lost 9 bases and 0 bases respectively, with 12 bases between them. CDR3 amino acids: CASRPRSSYEQYV. The DNA of the CDR3 is TGTGCCAGTCGGCCCAGGAGCTCCTACGAGCAGTACGTC.

The V and J genes are TRBV7-2 and TRBJ2-7; 7 bases map to TRBD2. The germline V gene has CDR1 SGHTA and CDR2 FQGNSA. V lost 1 base and J lost 4; bases outside the gene matches: 7. The CDR3 covers 15 residues. This CDR3 is CASSLVPAGNYEQYF. The CDR3 bases are TGTGCCAGCAGCTTAGTTCCAGCGGGGAATTACGAGCAGTACTTC.

The chain uses TRBV5-1 and TRBJ1-2; 7 nucleotides agree with TRBD1. With V trimmed by 3 bases and J by 6 bases, 8 bases remained unmatched. The germline CDR1 and CDR2 sequences are SGHRS and YFSETQ. CDR3 length: 14 residues. The CDR3 sequence: CASSSSQGYDGYTF. CDR3 DNA sequence: TGCGCCAGCAGCTCCTCACAGGGGTATGATGGCTACACCTTC.

The chain has TRBV20-1 and TRBJ2-3, with TRBD2 matching 10 bases. The CDR3 is 14 amino acids. CDR1 is DFQATT, CDR2 SNEGSKA, per germline (reference sequence). The junction had 7 bases not matched to a gene; V was cut back by 4 bases and J by 6 bases. The CDR3 DNA sequence: TGCAGTGCTAAAGCGGGGGGGCCCTCGGATACGCAGTATTTT. It encodes CSAKAGGPSDTQYF.

J is TRBJ2-3 and V is TRBV9; D gene unclear. CDR1 SGDLS and CDR2 YYNGEE come from the germline V gene. The CDR3 spans 15 residues. V lost 4 bases to trimming and J lost 0 bases, with 12 bases between them. The CDR3 reads CASSPRSTSTDTQYF. CDR3 coding DNA: TGTGCCAGCAGCCCCAGGTCTACTAGCACAGATACGCAGTATTTT.

This clonotype has at least ten counts. DNA of the CDR3: TGTGCCAGCAGCGACAACTTGGCGACTAATGAAAAACTGTTTTTT. It translates to CASSDNLATNEKLFF. The V and J genes are TRBV7-2 and TRBJ1-4, with D hard to call. Per germline, CDR1 SGHTA and CDR2 FQGNSA. The CDR3 is 15 residues long. Trimming pared 5 bases from V and 2 bases from J, leaving 12 bases between.

This chain links TRBV7-2 with TRBJ2-5; maybe TRBD2 (5 bases). Trimming cost V 5 bases and J 5 bases, with 12 bases left between them. This CDR3 is built from 13 residues. Germline V lookup: CDR1 SGHTA, CDR2 FQGNSA. In nucleotides, the CDR3 is TGTGCCAGCAGCGGGATGACTATGGAGACCCAGTACTTC. The encoded protein is CASSGMTMETQYF.

In this sample, this clonotype turned up many times. The V and J genes are TRBV7-2 and TRBJ1-2; D unresolved. The V gene lost 4 bases and the J gene lost 4 bases, with 7 bases spanning the gap. Per germline, CDR1 SGHTA and CDR2 FQGNSA. The CDR3 spans 12 residues. The CDR3 reads CASSSQSYGYTF. The CDR3 DNA is TGTGCCAGCAGCTCACAGTCCTATGGCTACACCTTC.

The table lists this clonotype with a few counts. V gene TRBV2 combines with J gene TRBJ2-5; TRBD1 aligns across 10 bases. J gave up 5 bases and V 6 bases, and 6 bases lay outside the gene matches. The CDR3 extends over 14 amino acids. Germline loops: CDR1 SNHLY, CDR2 FYNNEI. The CDR3 sequence: CASRTGGEWETQYF. CDR3 DNA: TGTGCCAGCAGGACAGGGGGCGAGTGGGAGACCCAGTACTTC.

In this sample, this clonotype turned up many times. The J gene is TRBJ2-5, the V gene TRBV5-6; 7 nucleotides match TRBD2. The germline V gene encodes CDR1 SGHDT and CDR2 YYEEEE. J was trimmed by 2 bases and V by 3 bases; bases with no gene match: 4. The CDR3 has 14 amino acids. The CDR3 DNA reads TGTGCCAGCAGCTCGCCCGGGAGGCAAGAGACCCAGTACTTC. Protein product: CASSSPGRQETQYF.

This clonotype has only a few counts. The chain carries TRBV10-3 and TRBJ1-1; the match to TRBD1 covers 7 bases. Germline V gene sequence: CDR1 ENHRY, CDR2 SYGVKD. After removal of 3 bases from V and 1 base from J, the junction contained 2 bases not matched to a gene. This CDR3 contains 14 residues. In DNA form, the CDR3 reads TGTGCCATCAGTGAACCAGGGGGGAACACTGAAGCTTTCTTT. Residues: CAISEPGGNTEAFF.

The chain employs TRBV12-3 or TRBV12-4 and TRBJ2-7, with D possibly being TRBD1 (5 bases). Deletions cut 3 bases from V and 0 bases from J, with 12 bases between. The CDR3 spans 15 residues. CDR3 amino acids: CASSLPGSISYEQYF. The CDR3 DNA follows: TGTGCCAGCAGTTTGCCAGGGTCCATCTCCTACGAGCAGTACTTC.

This rearrangement joins TRBV20-1 to TRBJ2-7, with D perhaps matching TRBD1 (6 bases). Germline CDR1 reads DFQATT; CDR2 reads SNEGSKA (reference sequence). Trimming stripped 6 bases from V and 0 bases from J, with 12 bases between. This CDR3 contains 13 residues. The CDR3 here is CSASRDISYEQYV. CDR3 DNA: TGCAGTGCCTCCCGGGACATCTCCTACGAGCAGTACGTC.

In its sample, this clonotype was seen a few times. The chain carries TRBV6-5 and TRBJ1-2, with D uncertain. V gave up 0 bases and J gave up 2 bases, with 7 bases separating them. The CDR3 is 14 amino acids. Germline V gene data show CDR1 as MNHEY and CDR2 as SVGAGI. CDR3 coding DNA: TGTGCCAGCAGTTACTCCTGGGAGAACTATGGCTACACCTTC. Translation: CASSYSWENYGYTF.

The genes are TRBV7-2 and TRBJ2-3; no firm D call. Germline values: CDR1 SGHTA, CDR2 FQGNSA. Trimming took off 0 bases at V and 6 bases at J, with 13 bases between the two ends. The CDR3 sequence is 15 residues long. CDR3 amino acids: CASSLAPVLSDTQYF. The CDR3 DNA reads as TGTGCCAGCAGCTTAGCGCCGGTGTTATCCGATACGCAGTATTTT.

This clonotype was seen many times. The chain employs TRBV7-3 and TRBJ2-7; D not certain. Trimming took 1 base from V and 0 from J, leaving 4 bases between them. Germline CDR1 and CDR2: SGHTA and FQGTGA. The CDR3 has 13 amino acids. The DNA of the CDR3 is TGTGCCAGCAGCTTAAAGTCCTCCTACGAGCAGTACTTC. Protein product: CASSLKSSYEQYF.

This clonotype was recorded a few times. The chain has TRBV5-1 and TRBJ2-1, with TRBD1 matching 10 bases. V lost 3 bases, J lost 4 bases, and 4 bases stayed unmatched. Germline lookup yields CDR1 SGHRS and CDR2 YFSETQ. CDR3 length: 15 residues. The CDR3 DNA follows: TGCGCCAGCAGCTGGGGACAGGGGCCATACAATGAGCAGTTCTTC. Its translation: CASSWGQGPYNEQFF.

This clonotype was counted only a few times. The chain uses TRBV15 and TRBJ2-7; a possible D gene is TRBD2 (5 bases). V was clipped by 0 bases and J by 7 bases, with 16 bases between them. This CDR3 region has 15 residues. CDR1 is LNHNV, CDR2 YYDKDF, per germline (reference sequence). The CDR3: CATSRDGGGGREQYF. The DNA of the CDR3 is TGTGCCACCAGCAGAGATGGCGGAGGTGGGCGAGAGCAGTACTTC. Full variable domain (rest looked up from reference TRBV15 and TRBJ2-7): DAMVIQNPRYQVTQFGKPVTLSCSQTLNHNVMYWYQQKSSQAPKLLFHYYDKDFNNEADTPDNFQSRRPNTSFCFLDIRSPGLGDTAMYLCATSRDGGGGREQYFGPGTRLTVT.

The rearrangement links TRBV6-5 to TRBJ1-1; D gene ambiguous. V was trimmed by 6 bases and J by 6 bases, leaving 14 bases between them. Germline values: CDR1 MNHEY, CDR2 SVGAGI. The CDR3 length is 13 residues. In nucleotides, the CDR3 is TGTGCCAGCAGCTCGGTAGCAGGTGCTGAAGCTTTCTTT. The encoded protein is CASSSVAGAEAFF.

The rearrangement links TRBV7-2 to TRBJ2-5; D uncertain. Germline CDR1 is SGHTA and CDR2 is FQGNSA. V lost 1 base to trimming and J lost 2 bases, with 11 bases between them. The CDR3 spans 15 residues. The CDR3 reads CASSLGSGRQETQYF. The DNA for the CDR3 is TGTGCCAGCAGCTTAGGGTCTGGCAGACAAGAGACCCAGTACTTC.

A few counts support this clonotype. This chain uses TRBV5-5 with TRBJ2-2; no definite D call. CDR3 length equals 14 residues. Germline V gives CDR1 SGHKS, CDR2 YYEKEE (reference sequence). V lost 0 bases, J lost 3 bases, and 6 bases lay in between. The CDR3 coding sequence is TGTGCCAGCAGCTTGGCGACGGACACCGGGGAGCTGTTTTTT. Translated: CASSLATDTGELFF.